This T cell receptor beta chain was sequenced in a study of identical twins. Template switching added a universal primer site, and cDNA bore unique molecular identifiers. One entry per CDR3 protein results from TCRdb running MiXCR on the 5' RACE reads. The profile covers 450,000 or so distinct CDR3 sequences, with around 24% appearing a single time and 2.9% taken by the ten largest. This clonotype was recorded a few times. The same sample was also studied in work on T cells expressing NK-cell markers.

The sequencing input was CD4+ T cells sorted from blood. The receptor was derived from a woman between 18 and 29 years old in good health.

The CDR3 DNA reads TGCGCCAGCAGCCGCCGCGAACCGACTAGCGGTAGCACAGATACGCAGTATTTT. This gives the protein CASSRREPTSGSTDTQYF. The gene calls are TRBV4-3 and TRBJ2-3; 9 bases match TRBD2. Germline V lookup: CDR1 LGHNA, CDR2 YSLEER. The V and J ends lost 4 bases and 0 bases, in that order; junction bases with no gene match: 11. This CDR3 spans 18 amino acids.